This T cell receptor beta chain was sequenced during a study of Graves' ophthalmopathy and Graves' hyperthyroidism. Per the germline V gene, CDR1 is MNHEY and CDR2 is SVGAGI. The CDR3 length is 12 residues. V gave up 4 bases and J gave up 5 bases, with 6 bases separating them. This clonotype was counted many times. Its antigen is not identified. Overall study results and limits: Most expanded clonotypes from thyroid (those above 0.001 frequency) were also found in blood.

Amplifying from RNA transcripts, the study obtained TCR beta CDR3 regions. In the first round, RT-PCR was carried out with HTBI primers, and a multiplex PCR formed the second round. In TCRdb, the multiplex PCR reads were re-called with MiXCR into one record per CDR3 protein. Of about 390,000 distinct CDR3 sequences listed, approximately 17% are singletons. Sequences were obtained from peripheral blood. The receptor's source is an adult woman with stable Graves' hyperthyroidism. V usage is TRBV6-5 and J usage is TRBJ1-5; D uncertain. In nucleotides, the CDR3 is TGTGCCAGCAGTTGGGAGGATCAGCCCCAGCATTTT. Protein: CASSWEDQPQHF.